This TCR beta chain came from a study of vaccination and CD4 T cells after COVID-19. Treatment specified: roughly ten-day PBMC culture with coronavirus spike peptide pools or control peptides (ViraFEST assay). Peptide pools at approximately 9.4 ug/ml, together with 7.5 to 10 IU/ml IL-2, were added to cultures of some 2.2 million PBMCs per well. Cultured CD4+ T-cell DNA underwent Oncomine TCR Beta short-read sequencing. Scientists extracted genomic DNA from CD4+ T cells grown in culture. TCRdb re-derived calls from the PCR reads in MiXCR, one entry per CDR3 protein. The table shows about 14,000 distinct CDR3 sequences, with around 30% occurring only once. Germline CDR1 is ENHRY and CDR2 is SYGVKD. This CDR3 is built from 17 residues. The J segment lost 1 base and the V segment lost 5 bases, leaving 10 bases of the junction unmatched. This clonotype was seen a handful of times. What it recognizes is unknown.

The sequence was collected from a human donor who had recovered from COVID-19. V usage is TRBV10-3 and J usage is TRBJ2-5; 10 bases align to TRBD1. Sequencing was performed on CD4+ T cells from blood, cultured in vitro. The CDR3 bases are TGTGCCATCAGTTCCACGACAGGGGGCGATGCCCAAGAGACCCAGTACTTC. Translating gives CAISSTTGGDAQETQYF.